This paragraph covers one TCR beta chain sequence. The data were obtained in a study of blood T cell repertoires in COVID-19. Original analysis: Reference gene primer amplification yielded estimated nucleated cell counts. TCRdb's table, derived via immunoSEQ multiplex PCR, lists solely in-frame clones and lacks some. That table gives V, J and clone size, and the DNA gave D and trimming. The sample lists under 200,000 clones; about 91% were seen once. Trimming removed 5 bases from V and 2 bases from J; junction bases left unmatched: 2. Germline-derived CDR1 and CDR2 are ENHRY and SYGVKD. CDR3 length: 14 amino acids.

Sequenced material: PBMCs or T cells enriched from blood (not recorded which). The chain couples TRBV10-3 to TRBJ2-5; TRBD2 aligns across 10 bases. The sequence was obtained from a woman aged 18 to 35 who had recovered from COVID-19. CDR3 in DNA: TGTGCCATCAGTAGCGGGAGGGGACAAGAGACCCAGTACTTC. Residues: CAISSGRGQETQYF.